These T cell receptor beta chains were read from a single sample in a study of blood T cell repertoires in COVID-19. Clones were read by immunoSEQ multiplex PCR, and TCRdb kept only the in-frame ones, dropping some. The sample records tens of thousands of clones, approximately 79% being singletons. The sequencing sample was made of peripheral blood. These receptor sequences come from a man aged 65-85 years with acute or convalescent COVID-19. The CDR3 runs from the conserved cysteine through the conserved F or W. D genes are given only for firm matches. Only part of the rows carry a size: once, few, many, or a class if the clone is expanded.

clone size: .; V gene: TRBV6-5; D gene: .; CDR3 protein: CASISDKAYNSPLHF
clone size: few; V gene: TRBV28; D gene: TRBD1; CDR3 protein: CASSAPGQGMNGYTF
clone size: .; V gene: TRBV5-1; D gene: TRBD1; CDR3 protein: CASSSQGARDTGELFF
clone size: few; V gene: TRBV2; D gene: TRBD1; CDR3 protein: CASSGQGDTEAFF
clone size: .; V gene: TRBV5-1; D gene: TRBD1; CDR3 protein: CASSWDSPYEQYF
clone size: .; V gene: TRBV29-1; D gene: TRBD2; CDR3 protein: CSVDPGGEQFF
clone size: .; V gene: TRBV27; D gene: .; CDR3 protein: CASSRGGEKLFF
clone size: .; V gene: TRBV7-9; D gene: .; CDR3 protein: CASSTGNSPLHF
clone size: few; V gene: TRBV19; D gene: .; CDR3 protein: CASTSGGGFQNSPLHF
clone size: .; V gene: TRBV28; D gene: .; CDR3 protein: CASITQGDTEAFF
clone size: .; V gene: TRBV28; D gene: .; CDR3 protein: CASSPPGVHYGYTF
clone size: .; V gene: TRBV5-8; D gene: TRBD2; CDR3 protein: CASSPRRGTVETQYF
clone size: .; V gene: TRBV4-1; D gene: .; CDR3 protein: CASSQGHNSYEQYF
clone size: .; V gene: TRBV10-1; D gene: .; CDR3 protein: CASSGGGYTF
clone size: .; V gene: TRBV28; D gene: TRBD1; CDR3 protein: CASSLNRGRGEKLFF
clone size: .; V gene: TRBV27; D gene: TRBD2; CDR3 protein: CASSPRDYPNRETQYF
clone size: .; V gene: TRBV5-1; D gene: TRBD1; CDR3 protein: CASSTRTGSETQYF
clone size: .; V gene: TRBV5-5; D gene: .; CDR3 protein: CASSLFPTADTQYF
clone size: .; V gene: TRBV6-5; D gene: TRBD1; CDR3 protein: CASGSGQTNSPLHF
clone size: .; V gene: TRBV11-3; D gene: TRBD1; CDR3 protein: CASSLGTGTALNEQFF
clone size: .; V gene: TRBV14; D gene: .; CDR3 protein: CASSQVAGTTDTQYF
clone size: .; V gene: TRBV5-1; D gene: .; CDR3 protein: CASSLWAGQETQYF
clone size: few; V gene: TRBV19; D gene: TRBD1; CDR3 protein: CASKSGTGIDEQYF
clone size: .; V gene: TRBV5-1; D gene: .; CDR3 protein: CASSLGQLTEAFF
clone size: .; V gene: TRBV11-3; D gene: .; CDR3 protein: CASSPSLNIQYF
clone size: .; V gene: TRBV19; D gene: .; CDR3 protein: CASREYNSPLHF
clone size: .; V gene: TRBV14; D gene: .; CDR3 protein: CASSQDRGSTDTQYF
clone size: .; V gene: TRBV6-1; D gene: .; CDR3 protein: CASSEARSGLHTEAFF
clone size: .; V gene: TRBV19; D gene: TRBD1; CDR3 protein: CASSIGRDRATEAFF
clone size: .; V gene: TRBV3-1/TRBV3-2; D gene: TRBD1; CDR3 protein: CASSQWDRGTGELFF
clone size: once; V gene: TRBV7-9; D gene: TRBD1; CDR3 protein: CASSLRVRGLETQYF
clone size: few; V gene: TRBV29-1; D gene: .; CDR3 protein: CSVDVGGEKLFF
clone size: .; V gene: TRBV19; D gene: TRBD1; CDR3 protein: CASSIQGDNEQFF
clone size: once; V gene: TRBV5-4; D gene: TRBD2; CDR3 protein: CASSYSTSGGYNEQFF
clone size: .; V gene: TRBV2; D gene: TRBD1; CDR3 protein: CASSHRGLAYEQYF
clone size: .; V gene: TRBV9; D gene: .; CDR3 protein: CASSVGGGPYNEQFF
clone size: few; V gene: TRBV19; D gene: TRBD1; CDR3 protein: CASRTDRTYSNQPQHF
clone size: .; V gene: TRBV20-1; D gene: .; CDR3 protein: CSARGLDIQYF
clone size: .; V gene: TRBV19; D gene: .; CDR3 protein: CASTLLGSPGLNQPQHF
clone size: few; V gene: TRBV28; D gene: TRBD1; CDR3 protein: CASSSGGFRNTIYF
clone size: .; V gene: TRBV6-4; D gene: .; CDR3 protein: CASSERAGGIQYF
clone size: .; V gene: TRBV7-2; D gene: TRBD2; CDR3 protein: CASSLALAEVIQYF
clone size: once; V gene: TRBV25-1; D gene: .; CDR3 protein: CASAALGDFTAETQYF
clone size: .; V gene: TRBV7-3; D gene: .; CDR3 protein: CASSLGGFEAFF
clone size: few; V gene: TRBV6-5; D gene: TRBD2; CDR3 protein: CASSYSTSGGDEQFF
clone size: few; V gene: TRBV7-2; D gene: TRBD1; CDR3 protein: CASSLGGTGSPLHF
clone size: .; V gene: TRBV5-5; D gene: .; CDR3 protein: CASRATVFSGNTIYF
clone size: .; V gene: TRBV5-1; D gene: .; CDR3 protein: CASSLGEGDTEAFF
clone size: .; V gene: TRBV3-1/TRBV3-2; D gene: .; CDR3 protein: CASSQRSTDTQYF
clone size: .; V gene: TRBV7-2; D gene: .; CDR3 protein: CASSLSVGQETQYF
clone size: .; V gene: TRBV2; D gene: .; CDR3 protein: CASTPREGQNQPQHF
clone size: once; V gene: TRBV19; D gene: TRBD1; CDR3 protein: CASSIVGTGGLETQYF
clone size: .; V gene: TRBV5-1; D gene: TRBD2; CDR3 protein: CASSLGAGRGQYF
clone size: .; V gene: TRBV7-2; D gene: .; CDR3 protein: CASSLPIARTGELFF
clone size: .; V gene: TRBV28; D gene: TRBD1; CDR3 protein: CASRDQGAEAFF
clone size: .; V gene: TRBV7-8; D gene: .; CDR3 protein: CASSPFKEGFPQETQYF
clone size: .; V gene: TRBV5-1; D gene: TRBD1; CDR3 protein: CASSLWMTGASTNEKLFF
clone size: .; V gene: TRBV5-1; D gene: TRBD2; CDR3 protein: CASSTSGGSPYNEQFF
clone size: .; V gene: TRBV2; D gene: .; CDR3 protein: CASTGQTKLFF